The rows below give T cell receptor beta chains drawn from one sample of a study of T cell clusters in autoimmune cytopenias. TCRdb re-analyzed the multiplex PCR reads; it lists each CDR3 protein once, without DNA. This table holds under 11,000 distinct CDR3 sequences. Separately, the same data were catalogued under a study of T cell repertoires in aging, cancer and after chemotherapy.

Sample: peripheral blood. The receptor source for this set is a human donor in good health. CDR3s include the opening cysteine and the closing phenylalanine or tryptophan. Rows give clone size only sometimes, using once, few, many, or a class for an expanded clone.

size | J | V | CDR3
. | TRBJ2-3 | TRBV5-5 | CASRTGGITDTQYF
. | TRBJ2-5 | TRBV19 | CASSKVGELVDEQFF
medium-sized | TRBJ1-2 | TRBV18 | CASSPGYRDYGYTF
. | TRBJ1-2 | TRBV6-2/TRBV6-3 | CASSLDVNYGYTF
. | TRBJ1-1 | TRBV6-5 | CASSYGQNTEAFF
. | TRBJ1-1 | TRBV6-6 | CASSSHGGGLNTEAFF
. | TRBJ2-4 | TRBV6-2/TRBV6-3 | CASSYGRTEGLAKNIQYF
. | TRBJ1-2 | TRBV24-1 | CATSDWTGYGYTF
. | TRBJ2-7 | TRBV18 | CASSPGTGQHEQYF
. | TRBJ1-2 | TRBV20-1 | CSAPTGGRDGYTF
. | TRBJ2-1 | TRBV18 | CANSGRARDEQFF
. | TRBJ2-7 | TRBV7-6 | CASSQTETTYEQYF
. | TRBJ1-6 | TRBV20-1 | CSARDSLGHSPLHF
. | TRBJ1-2 | TRBV7-2 | CASSSPDARSGYTF
. | TRBJ2-7 | TRBV4-1 | CASSRDGEQYF
. | TRBJ1-2 | TRBV2 | CASSGTDALYGYTF
. | TRBJ1-5 | TRBV20-1 | CSATYQGAGNQPQHF
. | TRBJ1-5 | TRBV27 | CASSPWLSRGPQHF
medium-sized | TRBJ2-3 | TRBV11-1 | CASSLGGGTTDTQYF
medium-sized | TRBJ2-1 | TRBV6-2/TRBV6-3 | CASSVLAASYNEQFF
. | TRBJ2-1 | TRBV5-1 | CASSFGGEQFF
. | TRBJ1-4 | TRBV18 | CASSLSTAADEKLFF
. | TRBJ1-2 | TRBV11-1 | CASSSPYSRIGLYGYTF
. | TRBJ1-1 | TRBV19 | CASRGDRLLNTEAFF
medium-sized | TRBJ1-2 | TRBV30 | CAVHSEAGNYGYTF
. | TRBJ2-7 | TRBV20-1 | CSSARLAGNYEQYF
. | TRBJ1-1 | TRBV5-4 | CASSSRDTEAFF
. | TRBJ2-1 | TRBV12-3/TRBV12-4 | CASRLTDEQFF
. | TRBJ2-1 | TRBV12-3/TRBV12-4 | CASTSRKGAINEQFF
medium-sized | TRBJ2-1 | TRBV29-1 | CSVDPRTSGRHYNEQFF
medium-sized | TRBJ1-4 | TRBV19 | CASSIRSATNEKLFF
. | TRBJ1-1 | TRBV11-1 | CASSPETYGNTEAFF
. | TRBJ1-1 | TRBV30 | CASWGQGTGNTEAFF
. | TRBJ2-7 | TRBV7-2 | CASSLVGGLDEQYF
medium-sized | TRBJ1-6 | TRBV27 | CASKTGVNSPLHF
. | TRBJ2-3 | TRBV11-2 | CASSYGTSVSTDTQYF
. | TRBJ1-2 | TRBV7-9 | CASSFDGVRGYTF
medium-sized | TRBJ2-3 | TRBV19 | CASSNTLSVGQGQDTQYF
. | TRBJ1-4 | TRBV6-5 | CASMSWRGYNEKLFF
. | TRBJ1-3 | TRBV7-2 | CASSLGTGDYGNTIYF
. | TRBJ1-1 | TRBV18 | CASSPNQGMNTEAFF
. | TRBJ1-6 | TRBV6-1 | CASSEVLRRTAYNSPLHF
medium-sized | TRBJ2-1 | TRBV18 | CASSGTGYYNEQFF
. | TRBJ1-4 | TRBV7-4 | CASSSEGATNEKLFF
. | TRBJ1-2 | TRBV5-6 | CASSFGQGNYGYTF
. | TRBJ1-3 | TRBV6-5 | CASSPRTRLNTIYF
. | TRBJ2-3 | TRBV19 | CASSEFGTDTQYF
medium-sized | TRBJ1-6 | TRBV5-5 | CASSPRTGGSSPLHF